This TCR beta chain was captured in a study of blood T cell repertoires in COVID-19. Across the whole study: Donors in the United States, Italy and Spain gave samples during acute or convalescent COVID-19. In each case, the material was cDNA or gDNA derived from T cells, B-cell-depleted T cells, or PBMCs.

TCRdb keeps only in-frame clones here, not all; method: immunoSEQ multiplex PCR. The profile shows around 270,000 clones, around 89% of them singletons. Germline V gives CDR1 MNHNY, CDR2 SVGAGI (reference sequence). V dropped 5 bases and J dropped 4 bases, with 11 bases sitting between them. The CDR3 consists of 13 residues. This receptor was identified in a man in his sixties who had recovered from COVID-19. The V and J genes are TRBV6-6 and TRBJ1-2; TRBD1 is a possible D gene (5 bases). The sample comprised peripheral blood. This CDR3 is CASSPPGFYGYTF. The CDR3 DNA is TGTGCCAGCAGTCCCCCAGGGTTCTATGGCTACACCTTC.